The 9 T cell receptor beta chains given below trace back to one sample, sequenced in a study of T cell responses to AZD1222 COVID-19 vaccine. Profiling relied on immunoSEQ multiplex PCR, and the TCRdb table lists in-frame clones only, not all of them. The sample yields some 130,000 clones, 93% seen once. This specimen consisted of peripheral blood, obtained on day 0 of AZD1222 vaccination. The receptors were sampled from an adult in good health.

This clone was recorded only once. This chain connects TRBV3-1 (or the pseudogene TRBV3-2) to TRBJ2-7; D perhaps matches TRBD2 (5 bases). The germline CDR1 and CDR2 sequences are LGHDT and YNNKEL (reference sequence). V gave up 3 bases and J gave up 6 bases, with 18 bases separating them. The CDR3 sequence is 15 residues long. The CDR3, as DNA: TGTGCCAGCAGCCAGAGTAGCAGCGGTATGGGCGAGCAGTACTTC. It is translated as CASSQSSSGMGEQYF.

CDR3 region: CASSLEGTVSPLHF. The CDR3 DNA is TGTGCCAGCAGCTTAGAAGGGACAGTCTCACCCCTCCACTTT. This chain connects TRBV7-8 to TRBJ1-6, with 7 bases identical to TRBD1. This CDR3 region has 14 residues. The germline CDR1 and CDR2 sequences are SGHVS and FQNEAQ. V dropped 1 base and J dropped 10; count of bases not matched to a gene: 4.

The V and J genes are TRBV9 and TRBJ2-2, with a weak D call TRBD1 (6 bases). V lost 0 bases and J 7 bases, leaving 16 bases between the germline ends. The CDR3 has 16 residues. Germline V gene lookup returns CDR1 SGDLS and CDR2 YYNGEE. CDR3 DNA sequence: TGTGCCAGCAGCGTAGCTGGGGCACAGGGTGTCGGGGAGCTGTTTTTT. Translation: CASSVAGAQGVGELFF. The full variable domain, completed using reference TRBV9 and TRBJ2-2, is DSGVTQTPKHLITATGQRVTLRCSPRSGDLSVYWYQQSLDQGLQFLIQYYNGEERAKGNILERFSAQQFPDLHSELNLSSLELGDSALYFCASSVAGAQGVGELFFGEGSRLTVL.

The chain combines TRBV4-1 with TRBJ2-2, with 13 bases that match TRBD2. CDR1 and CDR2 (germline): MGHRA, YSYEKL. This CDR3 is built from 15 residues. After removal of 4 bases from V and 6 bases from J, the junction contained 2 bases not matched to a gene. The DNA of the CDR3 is TGCGCCAGCAGCCCGGGACTAGCGGGACCCGGGGAGCTGTTTTTT. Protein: CASSPGLAGPGELFF.

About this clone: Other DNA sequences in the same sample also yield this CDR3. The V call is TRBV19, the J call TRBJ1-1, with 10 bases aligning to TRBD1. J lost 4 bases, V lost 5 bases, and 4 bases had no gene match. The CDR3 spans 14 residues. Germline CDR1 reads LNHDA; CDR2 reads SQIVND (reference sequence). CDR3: CASSPGTGATEAFF. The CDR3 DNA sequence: TGTGCCAGTAGTCCCGGGACAGGGGCCACTGAAGCTTTCTTT.

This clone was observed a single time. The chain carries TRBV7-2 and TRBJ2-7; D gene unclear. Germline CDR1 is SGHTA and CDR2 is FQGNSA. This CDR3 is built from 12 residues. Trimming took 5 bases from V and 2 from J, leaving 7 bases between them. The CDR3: CASSRATYEQYF. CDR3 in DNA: TGTGCCAGCAGCCGCGCTACCTACGAGCAGTACTTC.

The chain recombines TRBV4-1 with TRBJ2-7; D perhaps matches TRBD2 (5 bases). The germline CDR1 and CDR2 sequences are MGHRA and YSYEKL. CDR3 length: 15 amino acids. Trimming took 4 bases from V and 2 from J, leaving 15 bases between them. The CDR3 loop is CASSLGLANPYEQYF. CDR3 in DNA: TGCGCCAGCAGCCTAGGACTGGCGAACCCCTACGAGCAGTACTTC.

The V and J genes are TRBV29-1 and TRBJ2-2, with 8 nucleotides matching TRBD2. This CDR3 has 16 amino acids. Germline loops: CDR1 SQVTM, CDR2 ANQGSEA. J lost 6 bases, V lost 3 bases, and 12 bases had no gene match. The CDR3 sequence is CSVEVAGRAGAGELFF. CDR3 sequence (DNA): TGCAGCGTTGAGGTGGCCGGGAGGGCCGGGGCCGGGGAGCTGTTTTTT.

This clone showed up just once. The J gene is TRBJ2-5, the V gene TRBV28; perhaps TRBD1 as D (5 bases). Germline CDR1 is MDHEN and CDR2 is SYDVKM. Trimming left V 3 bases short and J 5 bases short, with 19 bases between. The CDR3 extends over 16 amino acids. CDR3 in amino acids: CASSLYGRVIGETQYF. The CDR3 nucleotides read TGTGCCAGCAGTTTGTATGGCAGGGTGATTGGGGAGACCCAGTACTTC.